A single sample gave rise to the 16 T cell receptor beta chains below, sequenced in a study of regulatory T cells in long-lasting Graves disease. Time point indicated: newly diagnosed GD, antithyroid drugs for less than 3 months. PBMC-extracted RNA yielded the TCR library. TCR beta libraries were built with iRepertoire HTBI primers and Arm-PCR of CDR3 regions. TCRdb fed the multiplex PCR reads into MiXCR, producing one record per CDR3 protein. This sample carries some 400,000 distinct CDR3 sequences, more than 13% of them seen once, and the ten largest clones take 16%. The same data also went into a second study, on T cells in Graves' hyperthyroidism and ophthalmopathy.

This specimen consisted of peripheral blood mononuclear cells (PBMCs), obtained at new diagnosis, from a patient treated with antithyroid drugs. The receptors stem from a woman in her 30s with Graves disease.

This chain links TRBV4-1 with TRBJ1-2, with D possibly TRBD1 on 6 matching bases. Germline CDR1 is MGHRA and CDR2 is YSYEKL. Deletions cut 3 bases from V and 4 bases from J, with 12 bases between. The CDR3 runs to 14 residues. CDR3 bases: TGCGCCAGCAGCCAGCTAGACAGGATCTATGGCTACACCTTC. This gives the protein CASSQLDRIYGYTF.

This clonotype was seen a few times. The rearrangement joins TRBV10-3 to TRBJ2-5; D is unclear. V lost 3 bases to trimming and J lost 5 bases, with 10 bases between them. CDR1 and CDR2 from the germline V gene are ENHRY and SYGVKD. This CDR3 contains 13 residues. The CDR3 bases are TGTGCCATCAGTGAAAGTACAAGGGAGACCCAGTACTTC. Translation: CAISESTRETQYF.

The chain uses TRBV6-1 and TRBJ2-3, with TRBD2 matching over 10 bases. The length of the CDR3 is 14 residues. The junction had 5 bases not matched to a gene; V was cut back by 7 bases and J by 4 bases. The germline CDR1 and CDR2 sequences are MNHNS and SASEGT. In DNA form, the CDR3 reads TGTGCCAGCAAAGATAGCGGGAGGTCAGATACGCAGTATTTT. Amino acid sequence: CASKDSGRSDTQYF.

The rearrangement links TRBV20-1 to TRBJ2-7; maybe TRBD2 (6 bases). Between the trimmed V and J ends, which lost 5 bases and 1 base, there was a span of 15 bases. The germline CDR1 and CDR2 sequences are DFQATT and SNEGSKA (reference sequence). The CDR3 totals 14 residues. This CDR3 reads CSAGGAGESYEQYF. DNA for the CDR3: TGCAGTGCTGGGGGAGCGGGTGAATCCTACGAGCAGTACTTC.

The chain links TRBV29-1 to TRBJ1-2, with D tentatively TRBD1 (5 bases). Trimming cost V 3 bases and J 5 bases, with 13 bases left between them. Germline V gives CDR1 SQVTM, CDR2 ANQGSEA. CDR3 size: 13 residues. CDR3 in DNA: TGCAGCGTTGAGAACTGGCAGGGTTATGGCTACACCTTC. It encodes CSVENWQGYGYTF.

At least ten counts were recorded for this clonotype. The CDR3 DNA reads TGTGCCAGCAGCCACCCGAAGAGCGGGGAGCTGTTTTTT. Translating it yields CASSHPKSGELFF. The chain uses TRBV14 and TRBJ2-2; D unresolved. Per the germline V gene, CDR1 is SGHDN and CDR2 is FVKESK. This CDR3 spans 13 amino acids. V lost 3 bases and J lost 7, with 9 bases in between.

Comment on this clonotype: The junction differs from germline at one of its ends, possibly a read error. The rearrangement joins TRBV6-2 or TRBV6-3 to TRBJ1-2; D ambiguous. This CDR3 contains 12 residues. Germline V gene lookup returns CDR1 MNHEY and CDR2 SVGEGT. The DNA of the CDR3 is TGTGCCAGCATCGACGGCCAGTATGGCTGCACCTTC. It is translated as CASIDGQYGCTF.

The chain has TRBV4-1 and TRBJ2-2; 11 bases fit TRBD2. V was pared by 0 bases and J by 1 base, with 4 bases of the junction left unmatched. The CDR3 spans 18 residues. Germline CDR1 MGHRA, CDR2 YSYEKL. The chain's CDR3 is CASSQEGSGRGNTGELFF. The DNA for the CDR3 is TGCGCCAGCAGCCAAGAAGGTAGCGGGAGGGGGAACACCGGGGAGCTGTTTTTT.

There are many counts of this clonotype. This chain uses TRBV18 with TRBJ2-1; D possibly matches TRBD1 or TRBD2 (5 bases each). V was shortened by 1 base and J by 0 bases, with 13 bases between the two germline ends. The CDR3 covers 17 residues. The germline gives CDR1 KGHSH, CDR2 LQKENI. The CDR3 spells CASSPQTAASSYNEQFF. The CDR3 region has the DNA TGTGCCAGCTCACCACAGACAGCGGCCAGCTCCTACAATGAGCAGTTCTTC.

This clonotype has only a few counts. This chain joins TRBV4-1 and TRBJ1-5; the match to TRBD1 covers 9 bases. Trimming cost V 1 base and J 3 bases; bases outside gene matches: 1. This CDR3 spans 15 amino acids. The V gene's germline CDR1 is MGHRA and CDR2 YSYEKL. The DNA of the CDR3 is TGCGCCAGCAGCCAAGGACAGGGGGACAATCAGCCCCAGCATTTT. Amino acids: CASSQGQGDNQPQHF.

This clonotype has a count of ten or more. The chain combines TRBV30 with TRBJ2-1; 15 bases align to TRBD2. V shed 5 bases and J 0 bases; nucleotides not matched to a gene: 8. The CDR3 is 18 amino acids. Germline loops: CDR1 GTSNPN, CDR2 SVGIG (reference sequence). CDR3 nucleotide sequence: TGTGCCTGGTCGGGACTAGCGGGAGGAGGAAGCTCCTACAATGAGCAGTTCTTC. Residues: CAWSGLAGGGSSYNEQFF.

This clonotype appeared a few times. The rearrangement joins TRBV20-1 to TRBJ2-2, with 10 nucleotides matching TRBD2. The CDR3 totals 16 residues. CDR1 is DFQATT, CDR2 SNEGSKA, per germline (reference sequence). J lost 3 bases, V lost 4 bases, and 8 bases had no gene match. CDR3 sequence reads: CSAKSSGRRDTGELFF. The CDR3 DNA sequence: TGCAGTGCTAAATCTAGCGGGAGACGCGACACCGGGGAGCTGTTTTTT.

This clonotype was seen many times. The chain carries TRBV6-1 and TRBJ2-7, with TRBD2 identical over 11 bases. The junction had 12 bases not matched to a gene; V was cut back by 2 bases and J by 9 bases. The CDR3 has 16 amino acids. Germline assignment: CDR1 MNHNS and CDR2 SASEGT. The CDR3 bases are TGTGCCAGCAGTGAAACCTTAGCGGGAGGGCCTTTCGCGCAGTACTTC. Amino acid sequence: CASSETLAGGPFAQYF.

The V and J genes are TRBV20-1 and TRBJ2-7; TRBD1 or TRBD2 may be the D gene (5 bases each). This CDR3 is built from 11 residues. Trimming took 6 bases from V and 5 from J, leaving 11 bases between them. Looked up from germline, CDR1 is DFQATT and CDR2 is SNEGSKA (reference sequence). The CDR3 loop reads CSAGPSHEQYF. CDR3 bases: TGCAGTGCGGGACCGAGCCACGAGCAGTACTTC.

V is TRBV5-1 and J is TRBJ2-6; no clear D gene. Trimming took 0 bases from V and 0 from J, leaving 7 bases between them. Germline CDR1 and CDR2: SGHRS and YFSETQ. This CDR3 comprises 16 residues. The chain's CDR3 is CASSLEQSSGANVLTF. Here the CDR3 DNA reads TGCGCCAGCAGCTTGGAACAGTCCTCTGGGGCCAACGTCCTGACTTTC.

The CDR3 reads CASSSSSITDTQYF. The CDR3 DNA sequence: TGTGCCAGCAGCTCCTCATCCATCACAGATACGCAGTATTTT. The chain is built from TRBV6-1 and TRBJ2-3; D gene ambiguous. Germline V gene lookup returns CDR1 MNHNS and CDR2 SASEGT. Trimming left V 6 bases short and J 2 bases short, with 12 bases between. This CDR3 contains 14 residues.